This T cell receptor (beta chain) was identified in a study of glioma-infiltrating T cells. Study-wide points: Gliomas, especially low-grade, showed above-expected tissue-blood divergence; non-neoplastic patients showed below.

Using RNA template, CDR3s of TCR alpha and beta were amplified with iRepertoire arm-PCR. Tissue mRNA or PBMC total RNA, 100-400 ng, went into one-step reverse transcription and amplification. MiXCR, applied by TCRdb to the multiplex PCR reads, yields one record per CDR3 protein. The data contain about 190,000 distinct CDR3 sequences, approximately 30% of them singletons. The CDR3 consists of 13 residues. The V and J ends lost 3 bases and 8 bases respectively, with 13 bases between them. Germline CDR1 and CDR2: MDHEN and SYDVKM. This clonotype was recorded at least ten times. Its matching antigen is unknown.

The material sequenced was glioma tissue, nonneoplastic brain tissue, or PBMCs (not recorded which). The chain couples TRBV28 to TRBJ1-2; perhaps TRBD1 as D (6 bases). The sequence was collected from a human donor with low-grade glioma or glioblastoma, undergoing nonglioma brain surgery, or in good health (not recorded which). The CDR3 DNA follows: TGTGCCAGCAGTTTGGCAGGGGAAGGGGGCTACACCTTC. This codes for CASSLAGEGGYTF.